This paragraph reports one T cell receptor (beta chain). Its antigen is unknown. The sample is drawn from a study of blood T cells in healthy people across ages. Study-level results: Older age coincided with a roughly linear decline in TCR beta diversity per million T cells.

The J segment lost 4 bases and the V segment lost 0 bases, leaving 10 bases of the junction unmatched. The length of the CDR3 is 17 residues. Germline loops: CDR1 SGHTA, CDR2 FQGNSA. A second PCR, run for roughly 7 to 11 cycles, used a sample-barcoded 5' primer plus a J-beta primer mix. TCRdb reprocessed the 5' RACE reads via MiXCR and lists one record per CDR3 protein. The sample holds 450,000 to 700,000 distinct CDR3 sequences, 27% seen once. This receptor was identified in a woman aged 70-85 years in good health. Sequencing was done on a sample of blood. The chain links TRBV7-2 to TRBJ1-2; TRBD1 agrees at 8 bases. The CDR3: CASSLAYTAGGAYGYTF. In nucleotides, the CDR3 is TGTGCCAGCAGCTTAGCCTATACCGCAGGGGGCGCCTATGGCTACACCTTC.